These 19 T cell receptor beta chains originate from one sample sequenced in a study of identical twins. TCRdb re-analysed the 5' RACE reads in MiXCR, keeping a single row per CDR3 protein. The profile shows some 790,000 distinct CDR3 sequences, roughly 18% of them singletons. The same specimen was also included in a second study, on T cells expressing NK-cell markers.

What was sequenced was PBMCs. Receptor source: a woman younger than 30 in good health.

The rearrangement links TRBV6-1 to TRBJ1-2; D unresolved. Looked up from germline, CDR1 is MNHNS and CDR2 is SASEGT. V was shortened by 6 bases and J by 1 base, with 9 bases between the two germline ends. The CDR3 extends over 13 amino acids. Here the CDR3 reads CASRRTVNYGYTF. Here the CDR3 DNA reads TGTGCCAGCAGACGGACGGTTAACTATGGCTACACCTTC.

This sequence joins TRBV15 and TRBJ2-6, with a weak D call TRBD1 (5 bases). The CDR3 length is 17 residues. Germline V CDR1 and CDR2: LNHNV, YYDKDF (reference sequence). Trimming pared 3 bases from V and 0 bases from J, leaving 12 bases between. The DNA of the CDR3 is TGTGCCACCAGCAGGGACATGACCCTCTCTGGGGCCAACGTCCTGACTTTC. Translated, it gives CATSRDMTLSGANVLTF.

This clonotype was counted at least ten times. The chain combines TRBV20-1 with TRBJ1-4; possible D gene TRBD1, 5 bases. The CDR3 loop spans 12 amino acids. Trimming stripped 3 bases from V and 5 bases from J, with 7 bases between. Germline V gene data show CDR1 as DFQATT and CDR2 as SNEGSKA (reference sequence). CDR3 sequence (DNA): TGCAGTGCTAGGGGGGGGAATGAAAAACTGTTTTTT. Protein: CSARGGNEKLFF.

This clonotype was counted ten times or more. The V gene is TRBV7-9, the J gene TRBJ1-1; D not resolved. Trimming removed 1 base from V and 1 base from J, with 4 bases in between. Germline CDR1 SEHNR, CDR2 FQNEAQ (reference sequence). This CDR3 has 13 amino acids. CDR3: CASSLDENTEAFF. In DNA, the CDR3 is TGTGCCAGCAGCTTAGATGAGAACACTGAAGCTTTCTTT.

This clonotype was seen ten or more times. V and J are TRBV12-3 or TRBV12-4 and TRBJ2-7, with D uncertain. V was clipped by 1 base and J by 5 bases, with 6 bases between them. This CDR3 comprises 12 residues. The CDR3 nucleotides are TGTGCCAGCAGTTTAGGTAACCACGAGCAGTACTTC. Encoded protein: CASSLGNHEQYF.

There are a few counts of this clonotype. This chain connects TRBV6-1 to TRBJ2-5; D gene unclear. Germline-derived CDR1 and CDR2 are MNHNS and SASEGT. CDR3 length: 14 amino acids. The V end lost 6 bases, the J end lost 6 bases, and 17 bases lay between the germline ends. The CDR3 sequence: CASRLSKGTQTQYF. CDR3 nucleotides: TGTGCCAGCAGGCTCTCCAAGGGTACGCAGACCCAGTACTTC.

This sequence joins TRBV12-3 or TRBV12-4 and TRBJ2-2, with D uncertain. With 6 bases removed from V and 5 bases from J, the gap between germline ends came to 10 bases. The CDR3 length is 13 residues. The CDR3, as DNA: TGTGCCAGCAGCCCCGACCGGACCGGGGAGCTGTTTTTT. Protein product: CASSPDRTGELFF.

The chain links TRBV3-1 to TRBJ1-1; TRBD1 agrees at 11 bases. CDR1 LGHDT and CDR2 YNNKEL come from the germline V gene (reference sequence). J lost 5 bases, V lost 3 bases, and 11 bases had no gene match. This CDR3 comprises 17 residues. For the CDR3, the DNA is TGTGCCAGCAGCCAGCTCCGGGACAGGGGGATAAGGACTGAAGCTTTCTTT. It specifies CASSQLRDRGIRTEAFF.

V is TRBV20-1 and J is TRBJ2-1; TRBD2 matches at 13 bases. The CDR3 totals 16 residues. V trimming: 3 bases; J trimming: 4 bases; junction bases outside the gene matches: 6. Germline V lookup: CDR1 DFQATT, CDR2 SNEGSKA (reference sequence). CDR3 loop: CSARPGLAGKYNEQFF. CDR3 coding DNA: TGCAGTGCTAGGCCGGGACTAGCGGGGAAGTACAATGAGCAGTTCTTC.

Of note for this clonotype: Because it lacks the conserved phenylalanine or tryptophan at the end, this CDR3 is likely a read error. It is unclear where the CDR3 begins or ends on the DNA, so no DNA is shown, and the CDR3 is as TCRdb lists it. The V and J genes are TRBV2 and TRBJ2-7; TRBD1, as called in the table, went unchecked against the DNA. The germline CDR1 and CDR2 sequences are SNHLY and FYNNEI. The length of the CDR3 is 11 amino acids, counting both ends. This CDR3 reads CASSVPEPGMI.

A word on this clonotype: At one of its ends the junction is not consistent with the germline gene, which may arise from a read error. CDR3 in amino acids: CCARVGRGGGSGANVLTF. As DNA, the CDR3 is TGCTGTGCTAGAGTTGGCCGGGGAGGGGGCTCTGGGGCCAACGTCCTGACTTTC. This sequence joins TRBV20-1 and TRBJ2-6, with D maybe TRBD2 (7 bases). CDR1 and CDR2 from the germline V gene are DFQATT and SNEGSKA (reference sequence). The length of the CDR3 is 18 residues.

This chain joins TRBV20-1 and TRBJ2-1; tentative D call: TRBD2 (6 bases). The germline V gene encodes CDR1 DFQATT and CDR2 SNEGSKA (reference sequence). This CDR3 region has 16 residues. V lost 1 base, J lost 1 base, and 14 bases lay in between. The DNA of the CDR3 is TGCAGTGCTAGAGCGAGGCGGGGCCGATCCTACAATGAGCAGTTCTTC. Encoded protein: CSARARRGRSYNEQFF.

There are a few counts of this clonotype. The chain recombines TRBV5-1 with TRBJ2-1; a weak D match, TRBD1 (5 bases). Trimming took off 4 bases at V and 9 bases at J, with 14 bases between the two ends. This CDR3 has 13 amino acids. CDR1 and CDR2 from the germline V gene are SGHRS and YFSETQ. CDR3 in amino acids: CASSTGQRGEQFF. DNA of the CDR3: TGCGCCAGCAGCACGGGCCAAAGGGGTGAGCAGTTCTTC.

This clonotype was observed a few times. The chain carries TRBV6-1 and TRBJ1-1, with D tentatively TRBD1 (5 bases). This CDR3 has 14 residues. Germline V lookup: CDR1 MNHNS, CDR2 SASEGT. The germline V and J ends were trimmed by 8 bases and 1 base, with 14 bases remaining between them. As DNA, the CDR3 is TGTGCCAGCCTCGCTGGGGCTGAGAACACTGAAGCTTTCTTT. It is translated as CASLAGAENTEAFF.

The V call is TRBV3-1, the J call TRBJ2-5, with D possibly matching TRBD2 (5 bases). Germline CDR1 is LGHDT and CDR2 is YNNKEL (reference sequence). V lost 2 bases and J lost 5, with 9 bases in between. The CDR3 sequence is 13 residues long. The CDR3 coding sequence is TGTGCCAGCAGCCAACGGACTCCCGAGACCCAGTACTTC. This gives the protein CASSQRTPETQYF.

The chain uses TRBV20-1 and TRBJ2-7; 9 nucleotides match TRBD1. In germline, CDR1 is DFQATT, CDR2 SNEGSKA (reference sequence). The ends lost 0 bases at V and 3 bases at J; junction bases unmatched: 6. This CDR3 is built from 15 residues. DNA of the CDR3: TGCAGTGCTAGAGATCCGGGACAGGGTTTCTACGAGCAGTACTTC. This encodes CSARDPGQGFYEQYF.

This clonotype was seen a few times. The chain couples TRBV6-1 to TRBJ2-3; 13 bases are a match to TRBD2. CDR1 is MNHNS and CDR2 is SASEGT in the germline V gene. The length of the CDR3 is 15 residues. J lost 6 bases, V lost 5 bases, and 5 bases had no gene match. CDR3 region: CASSPGLAGPDTQYF. The CDR3 coding sequence is TGTGCCAGCAGTCCGGGACTAGCGGGACCTGATACGCAGTATTTT.

The genes are TRBV6-1 and TRBJ2-1, with 9 bases that match TRBD2. V trimming: 5 bases; J trimming: 8 bases; junction bases outside the gene matches: 19. From germline, CDR1 is MNHNS and CDR2 SASEGT. The CDR3 is made up of 18 amino acids. The CDR3 region has the DNA TGTGCCAGCAGTAGGGGGACCCGTGGACTAGCGTTGGACGATGAGCAGTTCTTC. It translates to CASSRGTRGLALDDEQFF.

J is TRBJ2-5 and V is TRBV7-2; TRBD1 aligns across 7 bases. Unmatched junction bases numbered 6, after V lost 5 bases and J lost 3 bases. This CDR3 has 14 residues. Germline values: CDR1 SGHTA, CDR2 FQGNSA. This chain's CDR3 is CASSIRDREETQYF. Written as DNA, the CDR3 is TGTGCCAGCAGCATCCGGGACAGAGAAGAGACCCAGTACTTC.